The subject of this entry is one T cell receptor beta chain. Its target is not known. After stimulus-free culture, autoproliferating CFSE-dim and non-proliferating CFSE-high T cells were sequenced separately. Cultures began with some 52 million CFSE-labeled PBMCs, unstimulated for 7 days, with replicate wells pooled. TCRdb's table, derived via immunoSEQ multiplex PCR, lists solely in-frame clones and lacks some. There are 40,000 to 50,000 clones in the sample; about 80% occur only once, and 0.85% to 1.3% lies in the top ten. Germline CDR1 is KGHSH and CDR2 is LQKENI. The CDR3 consists of 16 residues. The junction had 6 bases not matched to a gene; V was cut back by 0 bases and J by 9 bases. The data are from a study of memory B cells and T cells in multiple sclerosis. The study's findings and limits: Clone-set sizes differed between compartments, so shared clonotype counts needed normalization.

The genes are TRBV18 and TRBJ2-1; 12 bases are a match to TRBD1. The sequencing sample was made of PBMCs from blood kept in culture. The TCR originated in a human donor with multiple sclerosis. CDR3 bases: TGTGCCAGCTCACCACCGTCCGGGACAGGGGGCAGTGAGCAGTTCTTC. Protein product: CASSPPSGTGGSEQFF.